This record covers a single T cell receptor (beta chain). As originally analysed: Reference gene primer amplification yielded estimated nucleated cell counts. The protocol was immunoSEQ multiplex PCR, while the TCRdb copy is restricted to in-frame clones and leaves out a portion. That table is the source of V, J and clone size, and D and trimming were worked out from the DNA. The repertoire has under 75,000 clones, 90% of them found once; the top ten carry approximately 13%. This sample stems from a study of blood T cell repertoires in COVID-19. In the study overall: Spain, Italy and the United States supplied samples that represented acute and convalescent COVID-19.

The CDR3 runs 16 residues. The germline CDR1 and CDR2 sequences are LGHDT and YNNKEL (reference sequence). Trimming removed 4 bases from V and 3 bases from J; junction bases left unmatched: 8. This receptor was taken from a man in his fifties or sixties with active COVID-19. The sample taken for sequencing was peripheral blood. The gene calls are TRBV3-1 (or the pseudogene TRBV3-2) and TRBJ2-3; 9 bases match TRBD1. The CDR3 sequence is CASSREDRGGTDTQYF. In nucleotides, the CDR3 is TGTGCCAGCAGCCGAGAGGACAGGGGAGGGACAGATACGCAGTATTTT.